These 31 T cell receptor beta chains were all obtained from the same sample, sequenced in a study of shared clonotypes between healthy human individuals. Using immunoSEQ multiplex PCR, the repertoire was profiled, and TCRdb retains in-frame clones only, with some absent. The sample consists of about 980,000 clones, approximately 80% of them appearing once. The sample was memory CD4+ T cells sorted from blood. The subset denotes: CD45RA-negative fraction. These TCRs come from a man between 18 and 35 years old in good health.

This chain joins TRBV5-1 and TRBJ2-7, with D possibly matching TRBD2 (6 bases). CDR1 and CDR2 (germline): SGHRS, YFSETQ. Trimming took off 0 bases at V and 3 bases at J, with 10 bases between the two ends. This CDR3 spans 14 amino acids. CDR3 in DNA: TGCGCCAGCAGCTTGGAACCCGGGAGCTACGAGCAGTACTTC. Its translation is CASSLEPGSYEQYF.

J is TRBJ1-2 and V is TRBV2; maybe TRBD1 (6 bases). Trimming took off 3 bases at V and 8 bases at J, with 10 bases between the two ends. This CDR3 comprises 12 residues. The V gene's germline CDR1 is SNHLY and CDR2 FYNNEI. Written as DNA, the CDR3 is TGTGCCAGCAGTGACCAGGGGTTCGGCTACACCTTC. It codes for CASSDQGFGYTF.

The chain employs TRBV10-1 and TRBJ2-3; no reliable D call. Per germline, CDR1 WNHNN and CDR2 SYGVQD (reference sequence). V gave up 2 bases and J gave up 1 base, with 10 bases separating them. The CDR3 is made up of 15 amino acids. DNA of the CDR3: TGCGCCAGCAGTGAGGGGGTAAAGGGCACAGATACGCAGTATTTT. Translation: CASSEGVKGTDTQYF.

The rearrangement joins TRBV29-1 to TRBJ2-1; D uncertain. Germline V gene lookup returns CDR1 SQVTM and CDR2 ANQGSEA. The V and J ends lost 7 bases and 4 bases respectively, with 8 bases between them. CDR3 length: 11 residues. This CDR3 reads CSGRNYNEQFF. In DNA, the CDR3 is TGCAGCGGAAGAAATTACAATGAGCAGTTCTTC.

Points on this clone: Sequence at one end of the junction differs from germline and may be a read error. The genes are TRBV7-9 and TRBJ1-2; D uncertain. The CDR3 loop spans 14 amino acids. Germline V gene data show CDR1 as SEHNR and CDR2 as FQNEAQ (reference sequence). The CDR3 loop is CASTLDNGGNGYTF. The CDR3 nucleotides are TGTGCCAGCACCTTAGATAACGGCGGAAATGGCTACACCTTC.

The rearrangement joins TRBV11-3 to TRBJ2-3; 7 positions match TRBD2. J lost 0 bases, V lost 5 bases, and 11 bases had no gene match. Looked up from germline, CDR1 is SGHNT and CDR2 is YENEEA. The CDR3 is 17 residues long. As DNA, the CDR3 is TGTGCCAGCAGCCCATTTAGTGGGAGGGCTAGCACAGATACGCAGTATTTT. This encodes CASSPFSGRASTDTQYF.

The chain links TRBV19 to TRBJ2-3, with TRBD2 identical over 7 bases. Germline V gives CDR1 LNHDA, CDR2 SQIVND (reference sequence). The CDR3 is 16 amino acids. With 5 bases clipped from V and 1 base from J, the junction kept 9 bases outside the gene matches. CDR3 amino acids: CASSPRGRAGTDTQYF. The DNA for the CDR3 is TGTGCCAGTAGTCCTCGGGGGAGGGCGGGCACAGATACGCAGTATTTT.

This clone was recorded only once. The chain carries TRBV10-1 and TRBJ1-1; maybe TRBD1 (6 bases). CDR1 and CDR2 from the germline V gene are WNHNN and SYGVQD (reference sequence). This CDR3 contains 12 residues. Trimming pared 11 bases from V and 0 bases from J, leaving 10 bases between. The CDR3 here is CAAGAMNTEAFF. The CDR3 DNA is TGCGCCGCGGGGGCCATGAACACTGAAGCTTTCTTT.

The chain carries TRBV5-1 and TRBJ2-3, with D perhaps matching TRBD1 (6 bases). This CDR3 has 15 residues. Germline assignment: CDR1 SGHRS and CDR2 YFSETQ. The V end lost 3 bases, the J end lost 2 bases, and 13 bases lay between the germline ends. CDR3 coding DNA: TGCGCCAGCAGCTCGGGGACAACCCTCACAGATACGCAGTATTTT. This sequence encodes CASSSGTTLTDTQYF.

This rearrangement joins TRBV5-6 to TRBJ1-2; D remains ambiguous. The CDR3 is made up of 15 amino acids. Germline CDR1 SGHDT, CDR2 YYEEEE. Trimming removed 4 bases at V and 1 base at J, with 14 bases between. In DNA, the CDR3 is TGTGCCAGCAGCAAAACCACCGACATTAACTATGGCTACACCTTC. This encodes CASSKTTDINYGYTF.

In this sample, this clone turned up once. This chain joins TRBV7-2 and TRBJ1-6; possible D gene TRBD1, 6 bases. Germline V gene lookup returns CDR1 SGHTA and CDR2 FQGNSA. This CDR3 is built from 13 residues. The ends were cut back, 5 bases at V and 7 bases at J, with 9 bases in the middle. The CDR3 nucleotides are TGTGCCAGCAGCCCTAGGGGGAATTCACCCCTCCACTTT. Translated, it gives CASSPRGNSPLHF.

The V gene is TRBV30, the J gene TRBJ2-1; 12 bases align to TRBD2. V was pared by 5 bases and J by 6 bases, with 2 bases of the junction left unmatched. The CDR3 runs 13 residues. Germline CDR1 GTSNPN, CDR2 SVGIG (reference sequence). Here the CDR3 DNA reads TGTGCCTGGGGACTAGCGGGAATCAATGAGCAGTTCTTC. Amino acids: CAWGLAGINEQFF.

This chain links TRBV20-1 with TRBJ1-4; D is possibly TRBD1 (6 bases). With 1 base removed from V and 12 bases from J, the gap between germline ends came to 9 bases. The germline V gene encodes CDR1 DFQATT and CDR2 SNEGSKA (reference sequence). The CDR3 extends over 11 amino acids. CDR3 protein: CSARVKGELFF. The CDR3 DNA reads as TGCAGTGCTAGAGTGAAGGGGGAACTGTTTTTT.

Only a few counts were recorded for this clone. The CDR3 here is CATGGAPEAFF. In nucleotides, the CDR3 is TGTGCTACCGGGGGGGCCCCTGAAGCTTTCTTT. The chain carries TRBV4-2 and TRBJ1-1; possible D gene TRBD1, 6 bases. CDR1 and CDR2 from the germline V gene are LGHNA and YNFKEQ. This CDR3 region has 11 residues.

CDR3 sequence reads: CASSPGGGLGGSGNTIYF. Here the CDR3 DNA reads TGTGCCAGCAGCCCTGGGGGCGGACTAGGGGGCTCTGGAAACACCATATATTTT. V is TRBV7-2 and J is TRBJ1-3; D is possibly TRBD1 (6 bases). Looked up from germline, CDR1 is SGHTA and CDR2 is FQGNSA. There are 18 residues in the CDR3. Trimming stripped 5 bases from V and 0 bases from J, with 20 bases between.

As regards this clone: In the same sample, other DNA sequences code for this CDR3. The chain links TRBV7-2 to TRBJ2-7, with 11 bases identical to TRBD2. CDR1 and CDR2 from the germline V gene are SGHTA and FQGNSA. The length of the CDR3 is 15 residues. V trimming: 4 bases; J trimming: 4 bases; junction bases outside the gene matches: 6. The CDR3 here is CASSSLAGGGYEQYF. The CDR3 nucleotides read TGTGCCAGCAGCTCATTAGCGGGAGGGGGTTACGAGCAGTACTTC.

V usage is TRBV4-3 and J usage is TRBJ2-1, with TRBD2 identical over 9 bases. The germline gives CDR1 LGHNA, CDR2 YSLEER. There are 17 residues in the CDR3. Unmatched junction bases numbered 14, after V lost 5 bases and J lost 6 bases. The CDR3 sequence is CASSSQRGGRAPNEQFF. Here the CDR3 DNA reads TGCGCCAGCAGCTCTCAGCGGGGCGGGAGGGCCCCCAATGAGCAGTTCTTC.

A remark on this clone: Different DNA sequences within this sample yield the same CDR3. V and J are TRBV5-1 and TRBJ2-1; D ambiguous. Germline V gene data show CDR1 as SGHRS and CDR2 as YFSETQ. This CDR3 has 15 residues. Trimming shortened V by 0 bases and J by 0 bases, and 7 bases separated the two germline ends. The CDR3 here is CASSLAGSSYNEQFF. The DNA for the CDR3 is TGCGCCAGCAGCTTGGCCGGAAGCTCCTACAATGAGCAGTTCTTC. Full variable domain (missing parts from reference TRBV5-1 and TRBJ2-1): KAGVTQTPRYLIKTRGQQVTLSCSPISGHRSVSWYQQTPGQGLQFLFEYFSETQRNKGNFPGRFSGRQFSNSRSEMNVSTLELGDSALYLCASSLAGSSYNEQFFGPGTRLTVL.

The rearrangement joins TRBV29-1 to TRBJ2-1; D remains ambiguous. Germline CDR1 is SQVTM and CDR2 is ANQGSEA. V was pared by 4 bases and J by 7 bases, with 8 bases between. The CDR3 has 11 residues. CDR3 protein: CSVAQTNEQFF. The DNA for the CDR3 is TGCAGCGTTGCGCAGACGAATGAGCAGTTCTTC.

J is TRBJ1-3 and V is TRBV10-3; D is undetermined. The V end lost 8 bases, the J end lost 8 bases, and 10 bases lay between the germline ends. Per the germline V gene, CDR1 is ENHRY and CDR2 is SYGVKD. The CDR3 is 11 amino acids. The CDR3 DNA follows: TGTGCCATCGGAGACCTATACACCATATATTTT. Translation gives CAIGDLYTIYF.

Remarks on this clone: Additional DNA sequences in this sample encode the identical CDR3. V and J are TRBV18 and TRBJ1-4; D gene ambiguous. This CDR3 is built from 13 residues. The V end was cut by 2 bases, the J end by 4 bases, with 5 bases between. Germline V gives CDR1 KGHSH, CDR2 LQKENI. The CDR3, as DNA: TGTGCCAGCTCACCAGGAATTAATGAAAAACTGTTTTTT. Protein: CASSPGINEKLFF.

V and J are TRBV6-5 and TRBJ1-2; D call uncertain. This CDR3 contains 14 residues. Germline V CDR1 and CDR2: MNHEY, SVGAGI. V dropped 1 base and J dropped 6 bases, with 12 bases sitting between them. CDR3 DNA sequence: TGTGCCAGCAGTTACTACCAGGATAGTGATGGCTACACCTTC. Residues: CASSYYQDSDGYTF.

This clone was picked up one time. The chain recombines TRBV6-6 with TRBJ1-5, with D possibly matching TRBD1 (5 bases). The V gene's germline CDR1 is MNHNY and CDR2 SVGAGI (reference sequence). Trimming left V 2 bases short and J 7 bases short, with 12 bases between. This CDR3 contains 14 residues. In nucleotides, the CDR3 is TGTGCCAGCAGTTACCCGGGGGAGGGGCAGCCCCAGCATTTT. Protein product: CASSYPGEGQPQHF.

V usage is TRBV18 and J usage is TRBJ2-5; 13 bases map to TRBD2. The germline CDR1 and CDR2 sequences are KGHSH and LQKENI. The CDR3 has 19 amino acids. Trimming at V came to 1 base and at J to 2 bases, leaving 10 bases not matched to a gene. In nucleotides, the CDR3 is TGTGCCAGCTCACCACAAAGACTAGCGGGGGGATTATATCAAGAGACCCAGTACTTC. Translation: CASSPQRLAGGLYQETQYF.

This chain links TRBV9 with TRBJ2-3; D not resolved. CDR1 SGDLS and CDR2 YYNGEE come from the germline V gene. V lost 0 bases and J lost 1, with 9 bases in between. CDR3 length: 15 residues. The CDR3 spells CASSVATMGTDTQYF. DNA of the CDR3: TGTGCCAGCAGCGTAGCTACAATGGGCACAGATACGCAGTATTTT.

This clone occurred a few times. The chain carries TRBV25-1 and TRBJ1-6; D unresolved. Trimming pared 1 base from V and 9 bases from J, leaving 13 bases between. CDR1 is MGHDK and CDR2 is SYGVNS in the germline V gene. The CDR3 sequence is 15 residues long. Here the CDR3 reads CASSESSGYSSPLHF. As DNA, the CDR3 is TGTGCCAGCAGTGAATCGTCAGGATACAGTTCACCCCTCCACTTT.

Comments on this clone: This sample includes further DNA sequences coding for the same CDR3. The chain has TRBV5-1 and TRBJ2-5; 7 positions agree with TRBD1. Losses at the gene ends were 0 bases for V and 3 bases for J; bases not matched to a gene: 5. This CDR3 is 15 amino acids long. CDR1 is SGHRS and CDR2 is YFSETQ in the germline V gene. CDR3 DNA sequence: TGCGCCAGCAGCTTGGTGGCAGGGGGAGAAGAGACCCAGTACTTC. Amino acid sequence: CASSLVAGGEETQYF.

The gene calls are TRBV30 and TRBJ1-3; TRBD1 matches 8 bases. Germline-derived CDR1 and CDR2 are GTSNPN and SVGIG (reference sequence). CDR3 size: 17 residues. After removal of 3 bases from V and 3 bases from J, the junction contained 13 bases not matched to a gene. The CDR3: CAWRRQGSYQSGNTIYF. DNA of the CDR3: TGTGCCTGGAGGCGACAGGGGTCTTACCAGAGTGGAAACACCATATATTTT.

This chain links TRBV7-3 with TRBJ2-3, with 7 bases fitting TRBD2. The trim removed 2 bases at V and 4 bases at J, leaving 3 bases unmatched. Germline V gives CDR1 SGHTA, CDR2 FQGTGA. The CDR3 loop spans 14 amino acids. CDR3 coding DNA: TGTGCCAGCAGCTTAGGGGCGGGAGCAGATACGCAGTATTTT. Its translation is CASSLGAGADTQYF.

V usage is TRBV5-8 and J usage is TRBJ2-2; D may match TRBD1 or TRBD2 (6 bases each). This CDR3 contains 15 residues. Germline loops: CDR1 SGHTS, CDR2 YDEGEE. Trimming took 2 bases from V and 5 from J, leaving 13 bases between them. Here the CDR3 reads CASSFPGARTGELFF. The CDR3 region has the DNA TGTGCCAGCAGCTTCCCGGGGGCGCGTACCGGGGAGCTGTTTTTT.

The chain has TRBV4-3 and TRBJ1-4, with D perhaps TRBD1 (5 bases). This CDR3 comprises 17 residues. Germline values: CDR1 LGHNA, CDR2 YSLEER. Trimming stripped 4 bases from V and 0 bases from J, with 15 bases between. The CDR3 region has the DNA TGCGCCAGCAGCCCCGGGACCACCGCCCCAACTAATGAAAAACTGTTTTTT. Residues: CASSPGTTAPTNEKLFF.